This entry concerns a single T cell receptor beta chain. This sample was included in a study of OX40 agonist ivuxolimab in advanced cancers. If patients had autoimmune disease history or systemic immunosuppression, they were excluded. TCRdb's copy holds only in-frame clones and misses some; the assay was immunoSEQ multiplex PCR. The sample has some 100,000 clones, 91% seen once; the top ten hold 0.54%. Unmatched junction bases numbered 3, after V lost 3 bases and J lost 4 bases. The CDR3 runs to 13 residues. Germline CDR1 SGHNT, CDR2 YYREEE (reference sequence). The source of this sequence is an adult with an advanced solid tumor such as melanoma, head and neck, liver or kidney cancer. The material was CD4+ or CD8+ T cells sorted from blood, obtained in a trial of the OX40 agonist ivuxolimab. The rearrangement joins TRBV5-4 to TRBJ1-1; 7 bases map to TRBD1. Here the CDR3 DNA reads TGTGCCAGCAGCTCGACAGGGTCCACTGAAGCTTTCTTT. Translated, it gives CASSSTGSTEAFF.